The entry that follows covers one T cell receptor beta chain sequence. Its antigen remains unidentified. The data belong to a study of cytomegalovirus exposure and HLA in healthy donors. Regarding the study as a whole: Productive status was seen about 87% or about 30% of the time for most TCR beta V segments in an earlier analysis. Several of the most significant clusters were apparently associated with common viral pathogens in a later analysis. Later on, a genetic analysis was performed. It linked a missense variant in DCLRE1C with V- and J-gene trimming of TCR beta.

The ends were cut back, 5 bases at V and 3 bases at J, with 13 bases in the middle. Germline V CDR1 and CDR2: SEHNR, FQNEAQ (reference sequence). The CDR3 runs 14 residues. Amplification used 60 Vbeta primers and 13 Jbeta primers. Assay: immunoSEQ multiplex PCR; the TCRdb copy retains only in-frame clones and omits some. The table has roughly 180,000 clones, roughly 84% seen once. The sequence was obtained from a man aged 30 to 45 in good health and CMV-seronegative. The sample comprised PBMCs. This sequence joins TRBV7-9 and TRBJ2-5; TRBD2 is a possible D gene (5 bases). CDR3: CASSPGLGEETQYF. In DNA form, the CDR3 reads TGTGCCAGCAGCCCCGGCCTCGGGGAAGAGACCCAGTACTTC.